This entry lists 29 T cell receptor beta chains sequenced from one sample in a study of blood T cell repertoires in COVID-19. The data were produced by immunoSEQ multiplex PCR, yet TCRdb's version contains in-frame clones alone and is incomplete. The sample records under 200,000 clones, 81% being singletons. The sample was PBMCs or T cells enriched from blood (not recorded which). These receptor sequences come from a woman aged 40 to 50 with acute COVID-19.

This clone was counted once. The chain joins TRBV21-1 to TRBJ1-1; no check of the table's D call, TRBD1, against the DNA was made. TRBV21-1 is listed as a pseudogene. CDR3 length equals 13 residues. The CDR3 nucleotides read TGTGCCAGCAGCAAAGGGGCGAACACTGAAGCTTTCTTT. It specifies CASSKGANTEAFF.

The J gene is TRBJ2-1, the V gene TRBV29-1; 10 nucleotides line up with TRBD1. Unmatched junction bases numbered 14, after V lost 4 bases and J lost 8 bases. Germline CDR1 reads SQVTM; CDR2 reads ANQGSEA. This CDR3 has 16 residues. The CDR3 region is CSVAGTGVRLEHEQFF. The CDR3 bases are TGCAGCGTTGCTGGGACAGGGGTAAGGTTGGAGCATGAGCAGTTCTTC.

Turning to this clone: The same CDR3 arises from other DNA sequences in this sample as well. The chain employs TRBV28 and TRBJ2-5, with a tentative D call TRBD1 (6 bases). Germline CDR1 reads MDHEN; CDR2 reads SYDVKM. The CDR3 loop spans 15 amino acids. The V gene lost 5 bases and the J gene lost 5 bases, with 18 bases spanning the gap. The CDR3 here is CASSLPTGGRETQYF. CDR3 DNA: TGTGCCAGCAGTCTCCCGACAGGCGGCAGGGAGACCCAGTACTTC.

The chain carries TRBV3-1 (or the pseudogene TRBV3-2) and TRBJ1-1; D perhaps matches TRBD1 (6 bases). CDR3 length equals 16 residues. Germline V lookup: CDR1 LGHDT, CDR2 YNNKEL (reference sequence). V gave up 3 bases and J gave up 1 base, with 15 bases separating them. The CDR3 region is CASSHSRGHWNTEAFF. For the CDR3, the DNA is TGTGCCAGCAGCCATAGTAGGGGACACTGGAACACTGAAGCTTTCTTT.

The chain joins TRBV6-6 to TRBJ1-2; 8 bases are shared with TRBD1. Losses at the gene ends were 2 bases for V and 4 bases for J; bases not matched to a gene: 3. The CDR3 sequence is 14 residues long. Germline V gene sequence: CDR1 MNHNY, CDR2 SVGAGI (reference sequence). This CDR3 reads CASSYPDRGYGYTF. CDR3 DNA sequence: TGTGCCAGCAGTTACCCCGACAGGGGCTATGGCTACACCTTC.

The genes are TRBV19 and TRBJ2-1, with 7 bases matching TRBD2. The CDR3 runs to 13 residues. Germline lookup yields CDR1 LNHDA and CDR2 SQIVND (reference sequence). J gave up 8 bases and V 5 bases, and 6 bases lay outside the gene matches. DNA of the CDR3: TGTGCCAGTAGTTGGACTAGACCCCATGAGCAGTTCTTC. It specifies CASSWTRPHEQFF.

The chain is built from TRBV30 and TRBJ2-7; the match to TRBD2 covers 9 bases. Germline V gene data show CDR1 as GTSNPN and CDR2 as SVGIG (reference sequence). V gave up 2 bases and J gave up 3 bases; unmatched junction bases: 2. The CDR3 covers 13 residues. For the CDR3, the DNA is TGTGCCTGGAGTAGTAGCGGGAGCTACGAGCAGTACTTC. Its translation is CAWSSSGSYEQYF.

This clone has a handful of counts. V gene TRBV7-9 combines with J gene TRBJ1-1; no definite D call. Germline V lookup: CDR1 SEHNR, CDR2 FQNEAQ (reference sequence). Trimming stripped 4 bases from V and 2 bases from J, with 11 bases between. The CDR3 loop spans 14 amino acids. The DNA of the CDR3 is TGTGCCAGCAGCTACACAAGCGAAAACACTGAAGCTTTCTTT. It is translated as CASSYTSENTEAFF.

This clone has just one count. The chain couples TRBV9 to TRBJ2-5; TRBD2 aligns across 11 bases. This CDR3 is built from 16 residues. The ends lost 4 bases at V and 3 bases at J; junction bases unmatched: 8. CDR1 SGDLS and CDR2 YYNGEE come from the germline V gene. The CDR3 protein is CASSLSTSGVEETQYF. CDR3 DNA: TGTGCCAGCAGCCTCTCGACTAGCGGGGTGGAAGAGACCCAGTACTTC.

The chain couples TRBV6-4 to TRBJ1-1; tentative D call: TRBD1 (6 bases). Germline V lookup: CDR1 MRHNA, CDR2 SNTAGT. V shed 6 bases and J shed 5 bases, with 13 bases lying between them. The CDR3 runs to 13 residues. The CDR3 region has the DNA TGTGCCAGCAGCGCAAACAGGGAAACTGAAGCTTTCTTT. Translation gives CASSANRETEAFF.

The gene calls are TRBV30 and TRBJ2-5; the D gene is possibly TRBD2 (6 bases). This CDR3 region has 14 residues. The V end lost 1 base, the J end lost 2 bases, and 11 bases lay between the germline ends. CDR1 and CDR2 (germline): GTSNPN, SVGIG (reference sequence). CDR3 in DNA: TGTGCCTGGAGTGGAGCGGCGGGACAAGAGACCCAGTACTTC. It yields the protein CAWSGAAGQETQYF.

The CDR3 region is CASTGGYSLYTEAFF. CDR3 coding DNA: TGTGCCAGCACGGGGGGGTATAGTTTGTACACTGAAGCTTTCTTT. V gene TRBV25-1 combines with J gene TRBJ1-1, with TRBD1 as a possible D gene (5 bases). The V end lost 7 bases, the J end lost 3 bases, and 18 bases lay between the germline ends. CDR3 size: 15 residues. Germline V lookup: CDR1 MGHDK, CDR2 SYGVNS.

The chain recombines TRBV2 with TRBJ1-3; the D is unclear. Per germline, CDR1 SNHLY and CDR2 FYNNEI. The CDR3 runs 13 residues. Trimming left V 8 bases short and J 0 bases short, with 8 bases between. CDR3 sequence (DNA): TGTGCCAGCGGCAGGAACTCTGGAAACACCATATATTTT. Its translation: CASGRNSGNTIYF.

This clone was observed a handful of times. This rearrangement joins TRBV6-5 to TRBJ1-5; D remains ambiguous. This CDR3 contains 13 residues. From germline, CDR1 is MNHEY and CDR2 SVGAGI. Trimming stripped 4 bases from V and 6 bases from J, with 10 bases between. DNA of the CDR3: TGTGCCAGCAGTTCCCGGGAGGGTCAGCCCCAGCATTTT. Encoded protein: CASSSREGQPQHF.

The CDR3 nucleotides are TGTGCCAGCAGCCAAGAGGGACATGGTAATTCACCCCTCCACTTT. Residues: CASSQEGHGNSPLHF. The chain uses TRBV3-1 (or the pseudogene TRBV3-2) and TRBJ1-6; D is perhaps TRBD1 (6 bases). CDR1 LGHDT and CDR2 YNNKEL come from the germline V gene (reference sequence). The V end lost 0 bases, the J end lost 6 bases, and 9 bases lay between the germline ends. The CDR3 has 15 amino acids.

In this sample, this clone turned up a few times. The V gene is TRBV11-2, the J gene TRBJ1-5; D remains ambiguous. Trimming took off 0 bases at V and 7 bases at J, with 7 bases between the two ends. Germline lookup yields CDR1 SGHAT and CDR2 FQNNGV. This CDR3 contains 13 residues. DNA for the CDR3: TGTGCCAGCAGCTTAGATGGGAGGCAGCCCCAGCATTTT. Translated, it gives CASSLDGRQPQHF.

The chain joins TRBV28 to TRBJ2-7, with TRBD2 matching over 8 bases. The germline gives CDR1 MDHEN, CDR2 SYDVKM. V shed 6 bases and J 2 bases; nucleotides not matched to a gene: 12. CDR3 length equals 16 residues. The CDR3 region is CASSPGGPRSPYEQYF. The CDR3 coding sequence is TGTGCCAGCAGCCCGGGGGGGCCCAGGAGCCCCTACGAGCAGTACTTC.

V usage is TRBV5-1 and J usage is TRBJ2-7; 9 nucleotides agree with TRBD2. V lost 3 bases and J lost 2; bases outside the gene matches: 12. This CDR3 is built from 17 residues. Looked up from germline, CDR1 is SGHRS and CDR2 is YFSETQ. CDR3 region: CASSSRSVREGPYEQYF. The CDR3 coding sequence is TGCGCCAGCAGCTCCCGTAGCGTGCGGGAGGGCCCCTACGAGCAGTACTTC.

The chain links TRBV9 to TRBJ2-1; the D gene is possibly TRBD2 (5 bases). V lost 3 bases to trimming and J lost 3 bases, with 10 bases between them. There are 14 residues in the CDR3. The V gene's germline CDR1 is SGDLS and CDR2 YYNGEE. CDR3 sequence (DNA): TGTGCCAGCAGCGACCGAGGGCTCTACAATGAGCAGTTCTTC. Its translation: CASSDRGLYNEQFF.

DNA of the CDR3: TGCAGCATGACAGAGCTAAGTACTAACTATGGCTACACCTTC. Translation: CSMTELSTNYGYTF. The chain joins TRBV29-1 to TRBJ1-2, with a weak D call TRBD1 (5 bases). V was clipped by 8 bases and J by 0 bases, with 16 bases between them. The CDR3 is 14 residues long. CDR1 is SQVTM and CDR2 is ANQGSEA in the germline V gene.

This chain joins TRBV19 and TRBJ2-3; D is possibly TRBD1 (5 bases). CDR3 length equals 17 residues. The ends were cut back, 0 bases at V and 2 bases at J, with 15 bases in the middle. Germline V gene lookup returns CDR1 LNHDA and CDR2 SQIVND (reference sequence). The CDR3 loop reads CASSIDPPGLVTDTQYF. CDR3 coding DNA: TGTGCCAGTAGTATAGACCCCCCAGGGTTGGTCACAGATACGCAGTATTTT.

The rearrangement joins TRBV11-2 to TRBJ1-1; 9 bases map to TRBD1. This CDR3 comprises 16 residues. The germline V gene encodes CDR1 SGHAT and CDR2 FQNNGV. Trimming cost V 5 bases and J 5 bases; bases outside gene matches: 12. This CDR3 reads CASSLRLGQGLTEAFF. For the CDR3, the DNA is TGTGCCAGCAGCCTGCGTCTGGGACAGGGCTTGACTGAAGCTTTCTTT. The variable domain in full, with the rest retrieved from reference TRBV11-2 and TRBJ1-1, is EAGVAQSPRYKIIEKRQSVAFWCNPISGHATLYWYQQILGQGPKLLIQFQNNGVVDDSQLPKDRFSAERLKGVDSTLKIQPAKLEDSAVYLCASSLRLGQGLTEAFFGQGTRLTVV.

This chain connects TRBV11-3 to TRBJ2-5; 9 bases are shared with TRBD1. Germline CDR1 SGHNT, CDR2 YENEEA. Trimming cost V 4 bases and J 7 bases; bases outside gene matches: 7. The CDR3 runs 14 residues. The CDR3 DNA reads TGTGCCAGCAGCTCCCCGGACAGGGGAGGGACCCAGTACTTC. Translating gives CASSSPDRGGTQYF.

The rearrangement links TRBV19 to TRBJ1-6; TRBD1 agrees at 7 bases. Trimming took 5 bases from V and 9 from J; bases not matched to a gene: 7. CDR3 length: 14 residues. Germline assignment: CDR1 LNHDA and CDR2 SQIVND (reference sequence). CDR3 protein: CASSLGTEGSPLHF. CDR3 DNA: TGTGCCAGTAGTCTCGGGACAGAGGGTTCACCCCTCCACTTT.

The V call is TRBV20-1, the J call TRBJ1-2; 7 positions agree with TRBD1. Per germline, CDR1 DFQATT and CDR2 SNEGSKA (reference sequence). V was clipped by 5 bases and J by 7 bases; unmatched bases: 4. The CDR3 loop spans 11 amino acids. CDR3 DNA: TGCAGTGCTTCAGGGGGGAGTGGCTACACCTTC. It encodes CSASGGSGYTF.

The gene calls are TRBV4-1 and TRBJ1-4, with a weak D call TRBD1 (6 bases). The germline gives CDR1 MGHRA, CDR2 YSYEKL. Trimming left V 4 bases short and J 7 bases short, with 22 bases between. The length of the CDR3 is 17 residues. This chain's CDR3 is CASSLSSLGGAGEKLFF. CDR3 nucleotide sequence: TGCGCCAGCAGCCTCTCCTCCTTAGGGGGGGCGGGTGAAAAACTGTTTTTT.

This chain connects TRBV7-9 to TRBJ1-2; D perhaps matches TRBD1 (5 bases). Trimming cost V 11 bases and J 0 bases, with 19 bases left between them. The CDR3 totals 15 residues. Germline CDR1 reads SEHNR; CDR2 reads FQNEAQ (reference sequence). The CDR3: CASQGEVRANYGYTF. CDR3 bases: TGTGCCTCCCAGGGTGAGGTCCGAGCTAACTATGGCTACACCTTC.

The rearrangement uses TRBV2 and TRBJ2-5; TRBD1 matches at 10 bases. This CDR3 contains 15 residues. With V trimmed by 4 bases and J by 3 bases, 5 bases remained unmatched. Germline V gene lookup returns CDR1 SNHLY and CDR2 FYNNEI. CDR3 sequence: CASSVQGTGEETQYF. In DNA, the CDR3 is TGTGCCAGCAGTGTTCAGGGGACAGGGGAAGAGACCCAGTACTTC.

This chain links TRBV7-8 with TRBJ1-3, with D possibly matching TRBD1 (6 bases). The CDR3 has 17 amino acids. The V end lost 5 bases, the J end lost 0 bases, and 17 bases lay between the germline ends. Looked up from germline, CDR1 is SGHVS and CDR2 is FQNEAQ. Here the CDR3 reads CASSPLEGQHSGNTIYF. DNA of the CDR3: TGTGCCAGCAGCCCTCTGGAAGGACAGCACTCTGGAAACACCATATATTTT.